This T cell receptor (beta chain) was sequenced during a study of blood T cells in healthy people across ages. V dropped 0 bases and J dropped 4; count of bases not matched to a gene: 12. CDR3 length equals 17 residues. Germline CDR1 is MNHNY and CDR2 is SVGAGI (reference sequence). There are a few counts of this clonotype. Next came a second PCR, run for roughly 6 to 11 cycles, which used a sample-barcoded 5' primer along with a J-beta primer mix. TCRdb processed the 5' RACE reads anew with MiXCR; each CDR3 protein has one entry. The sample records approximately 1.5 million distinct CDR3 sequences, about 35% being singletons.

Source material: blood. The TCR comes from a woman in her thirties in good health. The chain carries TRBV6-6 and TRBJ2-7; TRBD1 agrees at 7 bases. The CDR3 nucleotides read TGTGCCAGCAGTTACTCGGATGCTGGGACAGTTACTTACGAGCAGTACTTC. Amino acid sequence: CASSYSDAGTVTYEQYF.